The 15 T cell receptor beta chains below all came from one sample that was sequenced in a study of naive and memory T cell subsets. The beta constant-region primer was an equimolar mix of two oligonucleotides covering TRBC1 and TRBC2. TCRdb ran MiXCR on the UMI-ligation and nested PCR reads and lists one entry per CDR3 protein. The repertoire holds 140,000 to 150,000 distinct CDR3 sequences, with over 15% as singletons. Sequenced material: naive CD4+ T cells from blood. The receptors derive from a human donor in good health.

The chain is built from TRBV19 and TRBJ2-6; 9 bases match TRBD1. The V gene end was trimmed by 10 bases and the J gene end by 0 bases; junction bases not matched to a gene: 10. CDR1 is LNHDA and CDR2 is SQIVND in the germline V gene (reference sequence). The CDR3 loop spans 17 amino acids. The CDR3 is CATHRDRDLSGANVLTF. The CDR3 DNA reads TGTGCCACTCACCGGGACAGGGACCTCTCTGGGGCCAACGTCCTGACTTTC.

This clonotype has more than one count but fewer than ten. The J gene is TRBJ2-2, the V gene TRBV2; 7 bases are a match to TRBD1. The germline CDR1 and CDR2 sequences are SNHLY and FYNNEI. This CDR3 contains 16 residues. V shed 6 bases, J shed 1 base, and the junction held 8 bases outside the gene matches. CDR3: CASSRQGLENTGELFF. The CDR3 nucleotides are TGTGCCAGCAGCCGACAGGGCCTAGAGAACACCGGGGAGCTGTTTTTT. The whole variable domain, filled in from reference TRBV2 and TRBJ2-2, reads EPEVTQTPSHQVTQMGQEVILRCVPISNHLYFYWYRQILGQKVEFLVSFYNNEISEKSEIFDDQFSVERPDGSNFTLKIRSTKLEDSAMYFCASSRQGLENTGELFFGEGSRLTVL.

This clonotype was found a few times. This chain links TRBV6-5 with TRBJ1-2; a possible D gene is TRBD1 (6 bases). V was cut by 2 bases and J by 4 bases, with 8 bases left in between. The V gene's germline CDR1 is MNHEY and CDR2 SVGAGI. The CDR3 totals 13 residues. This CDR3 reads CASSYDRSYGYTF. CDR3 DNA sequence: TGTGCCAGCAGTTACGACAGGTCCTATGGCTACACCTTC.

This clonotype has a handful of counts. This CDR3 is CATSSSGTSGEQFF. The CDR3 region has the DNA TGTGCCACCAGTTCCTCCGGGACTAGCGGGGAGCAGTTCTTC. The chain uses TRBV24-1 and TRBJ2-1; TRBD2 aligns across 12 bases. The J segment lost 10 bases and the V segment lost 6 bases, leaving 6 bases of the junction unmatched. This CDR3 has 14 residues. From germline, CDR1 is KGHDR and CDR2 SFDVKD.

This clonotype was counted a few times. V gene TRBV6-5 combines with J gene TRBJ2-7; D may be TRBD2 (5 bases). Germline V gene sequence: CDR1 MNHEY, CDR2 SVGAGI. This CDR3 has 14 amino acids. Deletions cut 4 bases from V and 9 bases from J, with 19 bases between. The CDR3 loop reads CASSFNGEGGWQYF. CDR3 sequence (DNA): TGTGCCAGCAGTTTTAACGGAGAGGGCGGATGGCAGTACTTC.

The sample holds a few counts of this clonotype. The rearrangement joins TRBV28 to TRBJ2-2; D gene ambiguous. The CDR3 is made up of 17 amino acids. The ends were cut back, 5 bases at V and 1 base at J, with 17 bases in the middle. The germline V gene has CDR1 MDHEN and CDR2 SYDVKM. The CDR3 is CASSPNSWQKNTGELFF. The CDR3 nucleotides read TGTGCCAGCAGTCCAAATTCTTGGCAGAAGAACACCGGGGAGCTGTTTTTT.

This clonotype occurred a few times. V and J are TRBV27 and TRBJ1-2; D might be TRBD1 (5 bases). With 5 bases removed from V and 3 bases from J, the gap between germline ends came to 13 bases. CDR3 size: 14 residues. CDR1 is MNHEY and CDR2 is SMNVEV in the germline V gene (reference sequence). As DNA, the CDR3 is TGTGCCAGCAGTGAGACGACAGACGACTATGGCTACACCTTC. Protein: CASSETTDDYGYTF.

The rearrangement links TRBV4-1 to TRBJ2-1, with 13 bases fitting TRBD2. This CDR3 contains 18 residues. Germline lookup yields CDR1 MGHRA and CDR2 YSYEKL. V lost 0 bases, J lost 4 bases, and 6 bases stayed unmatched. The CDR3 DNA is TGCGCCAGCAGCCAAGATAGAGTGACTAGCGGGAGGTACAATGAGCAGTTCTTC. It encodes CASSQDRVTSGRYNEQFF.

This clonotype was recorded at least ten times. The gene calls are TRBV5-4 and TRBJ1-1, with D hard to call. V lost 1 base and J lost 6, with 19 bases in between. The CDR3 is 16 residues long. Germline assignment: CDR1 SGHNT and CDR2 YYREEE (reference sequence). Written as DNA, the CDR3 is TGTGCCAGCAGCTTGCCGCCGGGCATGACGACTTCTGAAGCTTTCTTT. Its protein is CASSLPPGMTTSEAFF.

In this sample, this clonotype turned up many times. The CDR3 spells CASSPASGVGGSEQYF. CDR3 nucleotides: TGTGCCAGCAGCCCGGCTAGCGGGGTGGGGGGCTCCGAGCAGTACTTC. The chain carries TRBV5-4 and TRBJ2-7, with TRBD2 identical over 9 bases. J gave up 6 bases and V 4 bases, and 14 bases lay outside the gene matches. Looked up from germline, CDR1 is SGHNT and CDR2 is YYREEE (reference sequence). The CDR3 is 16 amino acids.

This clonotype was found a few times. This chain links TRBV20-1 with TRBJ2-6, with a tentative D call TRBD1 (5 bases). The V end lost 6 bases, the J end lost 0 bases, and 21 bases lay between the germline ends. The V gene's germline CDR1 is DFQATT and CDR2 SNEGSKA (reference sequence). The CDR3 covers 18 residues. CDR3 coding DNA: TGCAGTGCGAGACCCGTGGGGCTCTATTTCTCTGGGGCCAACGTCCTGACTTTC. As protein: CSARPVGLYFSGANVLTF.

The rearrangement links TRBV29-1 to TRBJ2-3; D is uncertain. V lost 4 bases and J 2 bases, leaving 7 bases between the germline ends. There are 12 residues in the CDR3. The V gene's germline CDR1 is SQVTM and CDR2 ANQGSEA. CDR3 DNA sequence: TGCAGCGTTGCTAGACCCACAGATACGCAGTATTTT. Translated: CSVARPTDTQYF.

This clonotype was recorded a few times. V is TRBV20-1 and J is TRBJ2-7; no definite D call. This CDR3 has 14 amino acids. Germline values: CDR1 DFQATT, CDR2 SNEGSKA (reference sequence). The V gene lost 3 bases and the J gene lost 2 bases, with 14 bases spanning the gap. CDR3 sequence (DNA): TGCAGTGCTAGTTTGGGCATCAGAACCTACGAGCAGTACTTC. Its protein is CSASLGIRTYEQYF.

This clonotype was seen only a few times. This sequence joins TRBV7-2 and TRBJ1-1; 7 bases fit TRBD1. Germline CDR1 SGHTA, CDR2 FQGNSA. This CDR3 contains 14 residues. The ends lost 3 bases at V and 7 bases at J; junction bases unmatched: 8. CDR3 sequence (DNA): TGTGCCAGCAGCTTCGTGCCCTGGACAGGTGAAGCTTTCTTT. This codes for CASSFVPWTGEAFF.

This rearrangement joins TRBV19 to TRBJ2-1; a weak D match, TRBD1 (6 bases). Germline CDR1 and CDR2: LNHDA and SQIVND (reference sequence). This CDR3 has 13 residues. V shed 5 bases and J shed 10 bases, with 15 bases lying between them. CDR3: CASSADRKDEQFF. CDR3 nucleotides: TGTGCCAGTAGTGCTGACAGGAAGGACGAGCAGTTCTTC. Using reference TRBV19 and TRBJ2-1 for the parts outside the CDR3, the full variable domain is DGGITQSPKYLFRKEGQNVTLSCEQNLNHDAMYWYRQDPGQGLRLIYYSQIVNDFQKGDIAEGYSVSREKKESFPLTVTSAQKNPTAFYLCASSADRKDEQFFGPGTRLTVL.